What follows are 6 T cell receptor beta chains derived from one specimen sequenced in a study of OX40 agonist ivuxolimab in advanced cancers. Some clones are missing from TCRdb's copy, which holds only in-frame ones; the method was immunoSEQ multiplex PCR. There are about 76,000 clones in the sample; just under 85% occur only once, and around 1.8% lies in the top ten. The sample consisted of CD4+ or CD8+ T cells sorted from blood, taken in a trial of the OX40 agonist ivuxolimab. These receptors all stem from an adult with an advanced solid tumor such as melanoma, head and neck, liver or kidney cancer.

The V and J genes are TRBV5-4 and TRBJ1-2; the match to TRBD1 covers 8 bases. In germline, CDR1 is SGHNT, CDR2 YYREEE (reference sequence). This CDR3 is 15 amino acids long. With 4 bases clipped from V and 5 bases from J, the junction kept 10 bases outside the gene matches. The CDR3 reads CASSQRDRIGYGYTF. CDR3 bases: TGTGCCAGCAGCCAACGGGACAGGATAGGATATGGCTACACCTTC.

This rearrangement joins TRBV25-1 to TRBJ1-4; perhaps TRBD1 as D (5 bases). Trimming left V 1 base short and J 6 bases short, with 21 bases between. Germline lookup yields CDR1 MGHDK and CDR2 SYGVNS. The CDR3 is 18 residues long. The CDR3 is CASSESLPGIRRDEKLFF. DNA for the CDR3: TGTGCCAGCAGTGAATCACTCCCAGGGATCCGGAGGGATGAAAAACTGTTTTTT.

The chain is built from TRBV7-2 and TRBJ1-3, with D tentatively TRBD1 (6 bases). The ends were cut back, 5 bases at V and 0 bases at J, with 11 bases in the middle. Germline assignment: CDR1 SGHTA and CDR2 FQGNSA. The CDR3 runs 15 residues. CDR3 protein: CASSLTGSSGNTIYF. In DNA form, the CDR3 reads TGTGCCAGCAGCCTCACAGGGTCCTCTGGAAACACCATATATTTT.

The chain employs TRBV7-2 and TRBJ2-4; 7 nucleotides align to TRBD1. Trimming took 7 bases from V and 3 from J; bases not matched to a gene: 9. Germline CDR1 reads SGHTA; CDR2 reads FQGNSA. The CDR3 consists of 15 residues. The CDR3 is CASTPQTGLKNIQYF. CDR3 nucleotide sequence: TGTGCCAGCACCCCCCAGACAGGGCTCAAAAACATTCAGTACTTC.

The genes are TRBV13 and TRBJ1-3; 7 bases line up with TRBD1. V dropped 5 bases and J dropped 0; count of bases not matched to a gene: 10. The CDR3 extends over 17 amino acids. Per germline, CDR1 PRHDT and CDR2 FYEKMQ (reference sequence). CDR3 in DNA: TGTGCCAGCAGCCCCCGACAGGGCTTGAGCTCTGGAAACACCATATATTTT. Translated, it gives CASSPRQGLSSGNTIYF.

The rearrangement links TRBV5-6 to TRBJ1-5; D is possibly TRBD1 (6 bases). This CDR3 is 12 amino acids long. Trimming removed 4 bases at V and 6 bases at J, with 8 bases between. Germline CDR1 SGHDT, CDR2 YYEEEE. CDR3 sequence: CASSRGFQPQHF. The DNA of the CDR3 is TGTGCCAGCAGCAGGGGGTTTCAGCCCCAGCATTTT.